A selection of T cell receptor beta chains follows, all from one sample in a study of blood T cell repertoires in COVID-19. TCRdb's copy holds only in-frame clones and misses some; the assay was immunoSEQ multiplex PCR. The top ten hold approximately 1.5% of the sample, which has roughly 430,000 clones, about 88% seen once. Specimen: PBMCs or T cells enriched from blood (not recorded which). These receptors originate from a young woman who had been exposed to COVID-19. The CDR3 runs from the conserved cysteine through the conserved F or W. The D gene is left open where the match is weak. Expanded clones get a size class; other rows say once, few or many, or leave the size out.

v_call,clone_size,j_call,d_call,cdr3_aa,cdr3_nt
TRBV25-1,.,TRBJ1-4,.,CASRAAAGLNEKLFF,TGTGCCAGCAGGGCGGCCGCGGGACTAAATGAAAAACTGTTTTTT
TRBV7-9,.,TRBJ2-5,.,CASSLQGPQETQYF,TGTGCCAGCAGCTTACAGGGGCCACAAGAGACCCAGTACTTC
TRBV28,once,TRBJ2-5,TRBD2,CASSPLAGIRETQYF,TGTGCCAGCAGTCCACTAGCGGGGATTAGAGAGACCCAGTACTTC
TRBV30,once,TRBJ1-5,.,CAWTDSALRGGNQPQHF,TGTGCCTGGACCGACAGCGCATTACGGGGAGGGAATCAGCCCCAGCATTTT
TRBV7-6,.,TRBJ2-1,TRBD2,CASSWGARGGHNEQFF,TGTGCCAGCAGCTGGGGAGCGCGGGGGGGACACAATGAGCAGTTCTTC
TRBV5-1,.,TRBJ2-3,.,CASSFLSTDTQYF,TGCGCCAGCAGCTTCCTTAGCACAGATACGCAGTATTTT
TRBV7-9,once,TRBJ2-7,TRBD2,CASSSSSGSLYEQYF,TGTGCCAGCAGCTCGTCTAGCGGGAGTCTTTACGAGCAGTACTTC
TRBV6-2/TRBV6-3,.,TRBJ1-1,.,CASSYYASLNTEAFF,TGTGCCAGCAGTTACTACGCCAGTCTGAACACTGAAGCTTTCTTT
TRBV19,.,TRBJ2-1,TRBD1,CASSRTGTVMYNEQFF,TGTGCCAGTAGTAGAACCGGGACAGTGATGTACAATGAGCAGTTCTTC
TRBV9,once,TRBJ2-4,.,CASSVDGAVWNIQYF,TGTGCCAGCAGCGTAGATGGGGCGGTTTGGAACATTCAGTACTTC
TRBV5-1,.,TRBJ1-1,.,CASSLDVWLFF,TGCGCCAGCAGCTTGGACGTCTGGCTGTTCTTT
TRBV19,.,TRBJ1-1,.,CASSIRRTEAFF,TGTGCCAGTAGTATCCGGAGGACTGAAGCTTTCTTT